This T cell receptor (beta chain) was profiled in a study of naive and memory T cell subsets (dated by TCRdb to the late 2010s). General notes on the study: An open-source, UMI-based TCR alpha and beta sequencing pipeline was applied to sorted naive and memory peripheral blood T cell subsets. The results of the functional CMV T cell responses matched the IgG serology results in every case. RNA was DNase-treated and reverse transcribed with TCR constant-region primers, mostly using SuperScript III. Here is what the overall study found, with its caveats: The abundance of TCRs followed a power law with an exponent that differed between naive and memory subsets yet stayed consistent across the three individuals. The repertoire findings for the naive and memory subsets could not be validated, as no ground truth was available. Clonotypes were defined as single alpha or beta chain sequences, not paired alpha/beta receptors. Following error correction, more than 95% of naive TCR sequences occurred only once, which made naive abundance distributions much steeper than those of memory subsets. RNA-based TCR counts may be affected by expression changes linked to T cell activation and differentiation. In both CD4 and CD8 cells, a rise in Gini index and a fall in Shannon and inverse Simpson diversity were observed from naive through CM, EM and EMRA. A few larger clonotypes were present in naive repertoires, particularly the CD8 repertoires, and these clonotypes were possibly memory cells re-expressing CD45RA.

The trim is 2 bases for V and 4 bases for J, with a gap of 13 bases between the germline ends. Spanning cysteine to phenylalanine, the CDR3 consists of 15 amino acids. The retained sequence is limited to the CDR3, 45 bases, with the frame set at the first base. From the germline V gene, CDR1 is KGHSH and CDR2 is LQKENI. Library preparation was by UMI-ligation and nested PCR. The beta constant-region primer consisted of an equimolar mixture of two oligonucleotides that together covered TRBC1 and TRBC2. Four rounds of PCR were used to amplify ligated cDNA, with nested alpha and beta constant-region primers being used together with the SP2 primer. T4 RNA ligase 1 ligated a single-stranded oligonucleotide carrying the SP2 primer and a 12-nucleotide UMI to the cDNA 3' end. The ligation reaction was incubated at 16°C for about 20-25 hours. To avoid over-amplification, PCR2 was usually performed as a SYBR Green qPCR and halted once a predetermined threshold was reached. All purifications after the first were performed with Agencourt AMPure XP magnetic beads. Libraries were quantified by Qubit and checked on a TapeStation, where a main peak was expected near 650 bp. Pooled libraries were sequenced on an Illumina MiSeq using v2 2x251 paired-end kits, and typically about 1-2.3 million reads were obtained per sample. Each sample library was pooled at about 4 nM, and roughly 5-7.5% PhiX was included to improve cluster recognition. As for the authors' bioinformatics: FASTQ reads processed by Demultiplexor were assigned V and J genes by Decombinator through tag matching that tolerated a single base-pair mismatch. UMIs were used by Collapsinator to correct both sequencing errors and frequency errors arising from PCR heterogeneity. CDR3Translator translated TCRs and extracted CDR3s from the conserved cysteine to the FGXG phenylalanine, flagging non-productive sequences. Gini, Shannon entropy and inverse Simpson indices were calculated on repertoires that had been subsampled to equal numbers of UMI-defined TCRs. Within the linear range, a power law was fitted to clonotype abundance distributions using maximum likelihood. Similar UMI counts, unique TCR numbers and clonal distributions were obtained with the pipeline and with MIGEC on one naive CD8 sample. In one analysis, naive TCRs that were also found in any memory subset of the same donor were excluded from the naive repertoire. A set of several thousand CMV-associated CDR3 sequences, compiled from VDJdb and a published dataset, was used to search the repertoires. Using fastp trimming at Q25 and MiXCR clonotype assembly, TCRdb reanalyzed the public sequencing data and kept in-frame beta chains. Rows with one shared CDR3 protein collapse into an entry with the most common genes and DNA. The V and J calls and clone size come from TCRdb's table, not from the authors' own analysis. Here the sample has approximately 150,000 distinct CDR3 sequences; roughly 22% occur a single time. The top ten clonotypes cover 0.09% to 0.13% of the sample.

On this clonotype: Its antigen remains undetermined. It has no much larger one-base neighbor in the sample; base qualities were not kept.

From the second PCR step on, the TCR alpha and beta chain libraries were amplified in separate reactions. Donor CMV status was determined by IFNgamma production from CD4+ T cells after overnight stimulation of fresh PBMCs with CMV viral lysate. CD4 T cells were positively selected with Miltenyi beads, followed by positive selection of CD8 T cells from the CD4-negative fraction. After staining for CD3, CD4, CD8, CD45RA, CD27 and a live/dead dye, cells were sorted on a BD Aria II into four subsets based on CD45RA and CD27. A few healthy volunteers provided blood, and each donor's sample was split into CD4 and CD8 T cells and then further divided into four differentiation subsets. Around 120 ml of peripheral blood was collected from each donor, and PBMC were isolated by Ficoll-Paque PLUS density-gradient centrifugation. After sorting, cells were lysed in RLT buffer, RNA was extracted using a Qiagen RNeasy kit, and the extracted RNA was stored at -80 degrees C.

Sequenced sample: naive CD4+ T cells from blood. The cell subset or site label for this specimen denotes: naive T cells, CD45RA high CD27+. The sequence is built from TRBV18 and TRBJ2-3; no D gene can be assigned with confidence. The source is a human donor in good health. The DNA is as follows: TGTGCCAGCTCACCATCCCCGTCGGCGGCAGATACGCAGTATTTT. Translation gives CASSPSPSAADTQYF.